One sample yielded the 16 T cell receptor beta chains listed below, sequenced in a study of blood T cells in healthy people across ages. Then a second PCR, running roughly 7 to 11 cycles, was carried out with a sample-barcoded 5' primer and a J-beta primer mix. MiXCR, applied by TCRdb to the 5' RACE reads, yields one record per CDR3 protein. The data show fewer than 2,000,000 distinct CDR3 sequences, with roughly two fifths seen just once and roughly 23% held by the top ten. Material for sequencing was blood. Every receptor here comes from a human donor in good health.

The V gene is TRBV20-1, the J gene TRBJ1-1; TRBD1 is a possible D gene (6 bases). The germline V gene has CDR1 DFQATT and CDR2 SNEGSKA (reference sequence). The CDR3 totals 16 residues. The ends were cut back, 3 bases at V and 0 bases at J, with 17 bases in the middle. DNA of the CDR3: TGCAGTGCTAGTGAAACAGGGAATGTCATGAACACTGAAGCTTTCTTT. This sequence encodes CSASETGNVMNTEAFF.

The CDR3 nucleotides read TGTGCCAGCAGTTTCTCAGGGAGCGGGAGCTACAATGAGCAGTTCTTC. Its translation: CASSFSGSGSYNEQFF. J is TRBJ2-1 and V is TRBV25-1; 8 nucleotides line up with TRBD2. Germline CDR1 and CDR2: MGHDK and SYGVNS. The CDR3 loop spans 16 amino acids. With V trimmed by 5 bases and J by 3 bases, 9 bases remained unmatched.

The chain employs TRBV20-1 and TRBJ2-1, with 10 bases matching TRBD2. The CDR3 is made up of 14 amino acids. Germline V gene lookup returns CDR1 DFQATT and CDR2 SNEGSKA (reference sequence). V dropped 2 bases and J dropped 9; count of bases not matched to a gene: 7. CDR3 region: CSARHSGGASEQFF. The CDR3 DNA sequence: TGCAGTGCTAGACACAGCGGGGGGGCGAGTGAGCAGTTCTTC.

The chain recombines TRBV4-3 with TRBJ2-3; 11 positions agree with TRBD2. This CDR3 comprises 17 residues. Germline V lookup: CDR1 LGHNA, CDR2 YSLEER. With 0 bases clipped from V and 4 bases from J, the junction kept 6 bases outside the gene matches. The CDR3 DNA sequence: TGCGCCAGCAGCCAAGATCTAGGGACTAGCGGCGCAGATACGCAGTATTTT. This gives the protein CASSQDLGTSGADTQYF.

Worth noting for this clonotype: A junction boundary mismatches the germline segment, possibly from a read error. This chain links TRBV10-3 with TRBJ2-3; no firm D call. This CDR3 is built from 15 residues. CDR1 is ENHRY, CDR2 SYGVKD, per germline. This CDR3 is CAISKQSGVADAQYF. CDR3 DNA sequence: TGTGCCATCAGTAAACAGAGTGGGGTGGCAGATGCGCAGTATTTT.

This clonotype was observed at least ten times. This CDR3 is CASSLDGTNTDTQYF. The CDR3 coding sequence is TGTGCCAGCAGCTTAGACGGCACTAACACAGATACGCAGTATTTT. The chain recombines TRBV11-2 with TRBJ2-3; D is ambiguous. Germline V gene sequence: CDR1 SGHAT, CDR2 FQNNGV. V was shortened by 0 bases and J by 2 bases, with 9 bases between the two germline ends. The CDR3 runs to 15 residues.

The chain joins TRBV20-1 to TRBJ2-1; no firm D call. The CDR3 has 14 residues. The V gene lost 3 bases and the J gene lost 5 bases, with 14 bases spanning the gap. CDR1 and CDR2 from the germline V gene are DFQATT and SNEGSKA (reference sequence). CDR3 bases: TGCAGTGCTAGTAACCGCTTGAGGAACAATGAGCAGTTCTTC. Translated: CSASNRLRNNEQFF.

Concerning this clonotype: This may arise from a read error, as a much more abundant clone is one base away. The chain uses TRBV12-3 or TRBV12-4 and TRBJ2-3; TRBD1 aligns across 10 bases. The CDR3 spans 15 residues. Trimming at V came to 4 bases and at J to 4 bases, leaving 5 bases not matched to a gene. The CDR3 bases are TGTGCCAGCAGTTGGGGACAGGGGAGCGCAGATACGCAGTATTTT. Amino acids: CASSWGQGSADTQYF.

This clonotype was counted many times. The chain carries TRBV6-5 and TRBJ1-1; D is undetermined. The CDR3 loop spans 13 amino acids. Germline V gene data show CDR1 as MNHEY and CDR2 as SVGAGI. Trimming removed 0 bases from V and 1 base from J, with 3 bases in between. CDR3 coding DNA: TGTGCCAGCAGTTACTCGACGAACACTGAAGCTTTCTTT. This encodes CASSYSTNTEAFF.

The chain couples TRBV7-2 to TRBJ2-3; 12 nucleotides line up with TRBD2. The length of the CDR3 is 17 residues. V was clipped by 0 bases and J by 9 bases; unmatched bases: 10. Germline CDR1 and CDR2: SGHTA and FQGNSA. In DNA form, the CDR3 reads TGTGCCAGCAGCTTAGCGTTGCCTAGCGGGAGGGTTACAACGCAGTATTTT. Protein sequence: CASSLALPSGRVTTQYF. The variable domain in full, completed from reference TRBV7-2 and TRBJ2-3, reads GAGVSQSPSNKVTEKGKDVELRCDPISGHTALYWYRQSLGQGLEFLIYFQGNSAPDKSGLPSDRFSAERTGGSVSTLTIQRTQQEDSAVYLCASSLALPSGRVTTQYFGPGTRLTVL.

The chain uses TRBV6-2 or TRBV6-3 and TRBJ2-7; 8 nucleotides align to TRBD2. V lost 5 bases to trimming and J lost 3 bases; unmatched junction nucleotides: 15. Germline V gives CDR1 MNHEY, CDR2 SVGEGT. CDR3 length: 17 residues. CDR3 in DNA: TGTGCCAGCAGTCCTCTCGGGGGGGATTGGCCCAACTACGAGCAGTACTTC. Its translation is CASSPLGGDWPNYEQYF.

The chain links TRBV4-1 to TRBJ2-5; 10 nucleotides line up with TRBD2. This CDR3 region has 17 residues. Unmatched junction bases numbered 9, after V lost 2 bases and J lost 3 bases. Germline assignment: CDR1 MGHRA and CDR2 YSYEKL. This CDR3 is CASSQQPSGGFEETQYF. The CDR3 DNA follows: TGCGCCAGCAGCCAACAGCCTAGCGGGGGCTTCGAAGAGACCCAGTACTTC.

The gene calls are TRBV6-6 and TRBJ2-6, with 8 bases that match TRBD2. The germline CDR1 and CDR2 sequences are MNHNY and SVGAGI (reference sequence). The CDR3 length is 15 residues. The junction had 5 bases not matched to a gene; V was cut back by 7 bases and J by 3 bases. Here the CDR3 DNA reads TGTGCCAGCATGCGGGGGGCGGTTGGGGCCAACGTCCTGACTTTC. Translation: CASMRGAVGANVLTF.

A few counts support this clonotype. The genes are TRBV29-1 and TRBJ1-2; D is uncertain. The CDR3 runs to 13 residues. Trimming cost V 6 bases and J 0 bases, with 11 bases left between them. Germline assignment: CDR1 SQVTM and CDR2 ANQGSEA. The CDR3 spells CSVVNPTNYGYTF. Here the CDR3 DNA reads TGCAGCGTAGTCAACCCTACTAACTATGGCTACACCTTC.

On this clonotype: Sequence at one end of the junction differs from germline and may be a read error. V gene TRBV7-9 combines with J gene TRBJ2-1; TRBD1 agrees at 10 bases. Germline CDR1 reads SEHNR; CDR2 reads FQNEAQ (reference sequence). The CDR3 is 15 amino acids. The CDR3: CASRRAGTGVNERFF. CDR3 DNA sequence: TGTGCCAGCAGACGGGCAGGGACAGGGGTCAATGAGCGGTTCTTC.

Many counts were recorded for this clonotype. The chain couples TRBV20-1 to TRBJ2-1; 12 nucleotides line up with TRBD2. With 6 bases clipped from V and 4 bases from J, the junction kept 13 bases outside the gene matches. Germline V lookup: CDR1 DFQATT, CDR2 SNEGSKA (reference sequence). CDR3 length equals 17 residues. CDR3 nucleotide sequence: TGCAGTGCACCCGGGGGCCTAGCGGGGGGGCCTTACAATGAGCAGTTCTTC. Translated: CSAPGGLAGGPYNEQFF.